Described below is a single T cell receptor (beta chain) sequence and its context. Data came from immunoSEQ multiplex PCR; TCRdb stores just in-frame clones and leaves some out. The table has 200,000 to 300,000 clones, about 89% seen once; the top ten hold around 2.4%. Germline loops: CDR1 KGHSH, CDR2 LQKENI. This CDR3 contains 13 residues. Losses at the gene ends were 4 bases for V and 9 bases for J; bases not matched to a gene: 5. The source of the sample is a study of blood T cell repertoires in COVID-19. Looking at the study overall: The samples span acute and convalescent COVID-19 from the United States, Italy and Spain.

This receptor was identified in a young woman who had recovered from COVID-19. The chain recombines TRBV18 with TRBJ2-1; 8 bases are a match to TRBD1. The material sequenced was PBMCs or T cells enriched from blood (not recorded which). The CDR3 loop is CASSRDRGPEQFF. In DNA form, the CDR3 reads TGTGCCAGCTCACGAGACAGGGGCCCTGAGCAGTTCTTC.